The 18 T cell receptor beta chains reported below all come from one sample, sequenced in a study of T-cell reconstitution after alpha-beta-depleted transplantation in children. Unique molecular identifiers were incorporated into the prepared TCRbeta library. TCRdb ran MiXCR on the PCR reads and lists one entry per CDR3 protein. The data hold 640,000 or so distinct CDR3 sequences, with 16% observed a single time. This sample comprised PBMCs from the stem cell graft donor, obtained from the stem cell graft. These receptors were obtained from a human donor who donated a stem cell graft to a child with acute myeloid leukemia.

The chain uses TRBV9 and TRBJ2-3; TRBD1 matches 7 bases. V dropped 0 bases and J dropped 1; count of bases not matched to a gene: 5. This CDR3 region has 16 residues. Germline-derived CDR1 and CDR2 are SGDLS and YYNGEE. The CDR3 sequence: CASSVVQGFGTDTQYF. The CDR3 bases are TGTGCCAGCAGCGTAGTACAGGGGTTTGGCACAGATACGCAGTATTTT.

This clonotype was counted many times. The chain has TRBV29-1 and TRBJ2-5, with a weak D call TRBD2 (6 bases). This CDR3 comprises 13 residues. Trimming pared 6 bases from V and 3 bases from J, leaving 14 bases between. Germline V gene sequence: CDR1 SQVTM, CDR2 ANQGSEA. The CDR3 region has the DNA TGCAGCGTCCGGGGTGGAGGGGAAGAGACCCAGTACTTC. Translation gives CSVRGGGEETQYF.

This clonotype appeared a few times. This chain connects TRBV4-3 to TRBJ2-1; TRBD2 matches at 11 bases. V dropped 0 bases and J dropped 6; count of bases not matched to a gene: 7. The CDR3 covers 17 residues. The germline V gene has CDR1 LGHNA and CDR2 YSLEER. CDR3 nucleotides: TGCGCCAGCAGCCAAGATGGGACTAGCGGCACGTTCAATGAGCAGTTCTTC. The encoded protein is CASSQDGTSGTFNEQFF.

There are many counts of this clonotype. The DNA of the CDR3 is TGTGCCAGCAGCCAAACAGGGACCTACGAGCAGTACTTC. As protein: CASSQTGTYEQYF. V is TRBV6-5 and J is TRBJ2-7; D is possibly TRBD1 (6 bases). Trimming took off 6 bases at V and 2 bases at J, with 11 bases between the two ends. The CDR3 consists of 13 residues. Germline CDR1 reads MNHEY; CDR2 reads SVGAGI.

This clonotype was seen only a few times. The chain carries TRBV20-1 and TRBJ2-3; 11 bases match TRBD2. After removal of 5 bases from V and 6 bases from J, the junction contained 13 bases not matched to a gene. CDR3 length equals 16 residues. Germline V CDR1 and CDR2: DFQATT, SNEGSKA (reference sequence). The CDR3: CSAQGPLAGASDTQYF. The CDR3 DNA is TGCAGTGCTCAAGGTCCACTAGCGGGGGCTTCGGATACGCAGTATTTT.

J is TRBJ1-1 and V is TRBV27; TRBD1 might be the D (5 bases). CDR1 is MNHEY, CDR2 SMNVEV, per germline (reference sequence). V lost 6 bases to trimming and J lost 2 bases, with 13 bases between them. This CDR3 comprises 14 residues. As DNA, the CDR3 is TGTGCCAGCAGGCCGGGACCGACAAACACTGAAGCTTTCTTT. Its translation: CASRPGPTNTEAFF.

This CDR3 reads CATSDPGQGGVRANVLTF. The CDR3 bases are TGTGCCACCAGTGACCCGGGACAGGGAGGGGTCCGGGCCAACGTCCTGACTTTC. This chain connects TRBV24-1 to TRBJ2-6; TRBD1 agrees at 9 bases. Losses at the gene ends were 4 bases for V and 5 bases for J; bases not matched to a gene: 11. The CDR3 spans 18 residues. Per the germline V gene, CDR1 is KGHDR and CDR2 is SFDVKD.

This clonotype has a handful of counts. The V call is TRBV28, the J call TRBJ2-2; 7 nucleotides line up with TRBD2. V shed 6 bases and J 0 bases; nucleotides not matched to a gene: 10. The V gene's germline CDR1 is MDHEN and CDR2 SYDVKM. The length of the CDR3 is 17 residues. Here the CDR3 DNA reads TGTGCCAGCAGCCCCCAGGGACTAAAAACGAACACCGGGGAGCTGTTTTTT. Its protein product is CASSPQGLKTNTGELFF.

This clonotype showed up many times. V usage is TRBV25-1 and J usage is TRBJ2-1; no clear D gene. The ends were cut back, 7 bases at V and 11 bases at J, with 9 bases in the middle. Germline loops: CDR1 MGHDK, CDR2 SYGVNS. The CDR3 contains 10 residues. CDR3 DNA: TGTGCCAGCATGGGCTCAAAGCAGTTCTTC. Translated: CASMGSKQFF.

Ten or more counts support this clonotype. V is TRBV9 and J is TRBJ2-7; TRBD1 agrees at 8 bases. The trim removed 2 bases at V and 0 bases at J, leaving 7 bases unmatched. CDR3 length equals 16 residues. Germline V CDR1 and CDR2: SGDLS, YYNGEE. The CDR3: CASSVSDRGSSYEQYF. The CDR3 region has the DNA TGTGCCAGCAGCGTCTCTGACAGGGGCAGCTCCTACGAGCAGTACTTC. The complete variable domain, with remaining parts taken from reference TRBV9 and TRBJ2-7, reads DSGVTQTPKHLITATGQRVTLRCSPRSGDLSVYWYQQSLDQGLQFLIQYYNGEERAKGNILERFSAQQFPDLHSELNLSSLELGDSALYFCASSVSDRGSSYEQYFGPGTRLTVT.

This clonotype came up a few times. One end of the junction does not line up with germline, which may come from a read error. V is TRBV7-8 and J is TRBJ2-5; possibly TRBD1 for D (6 bases). The length of the CDR3 is 15 residues. Looked up from germline, CDR1 is SGHVS and CDR2 is FQNEAQ. CDR3 in amino acids: CASSLAGEWQETQYF. CDR3 coding DNA: TGTGCCAGCAGCCTAGCAGGGGAGTGGCAAGAGACCCAGTACTTC.

This clonotype was counted many times. The chain has TRBV4-3 and TRBJ1-2, with 7 bases matching TRBD1. From germline, CDR1 is LGHNA and CDR2 YSLEER. J gave up 5 bases and V 4 bases, and 13 bases lay outside the gene matches. This CDR3 has 16 residues. This chain's CDR3 is CASSPSFRQGRYGYTF. The CDR3 nucleotides are TGCGCCAGCAGCCCCTCATTCAGACAGGGAAGGTATGGCTACACCTTC.

This clonotype was counted ten times or more. The chain is built from TRBV5-1 and TRBJ2-7; D not resolved. Between the trimmed V and J ends, which lost 5 bases and 2 bases, there was a span of 14 bases. This CDR3 has 14 residues. Germline V gene data show CDR1 as SGHRS and CDR2 as YFSETQ. CDR3: CASSPSVGAYEQYF. In DNA, the CDR3 is TGCGCCAGCAGTCCATCAGTAGGCGCCTACGAGCAGTACTTC.

The sample holds many counts of this clonotype. The chain is built from TRBV10-3 and TRBJ2-3; 7 bases align to TRBD1. V trimming: 2 bases; J trimming: 3 bases; junction bases outside the gene matches: 5. The CDR3 is made up of 15 amino acids. The V gene's germline CDR1 is ENHRY and CDR2 SYGVKD. The CDR3 region has the DNA TGTGCCATCAGTGAGGACAGGGTAGGGACAGATACGCAGTATTTT. As protein: CAISEDRVGTDTQYF.

The gene calls are TRBV12-3 or TRBV12-4 and TRBJ1-2, with D unresolved. Trimming stripped 5 bases from V and 4 bases from J, with 17 bases between. The CDR3 runs 15 residues. The CDR3 is CASSPEVLGSYGYTF. CDR3 nucleotide sequence: TGTGCCAGCAGTCCCGAGGTCCTAGGGAGCTATGGCTACACCTTC.

This clonotype was recorded many times. The V gene is TRBV6-2 or TRBV6-3, the J gene TRBJ2-7, with D possibly TRBD2 on 5 matching bases. Germline V gives CDR1 MNHEY, CDR2 SVGEGT. CDR3 length: 13 residues. V lost 11 bases to trimming and J lost 8 bases, with 22 bases between them. CDR3 sequence: CAGNREKGLQQYF. The CDR3 DNA reads as TGTGCCGGAAACCGGGAAAAAGGTCTCCAGCAGTACTTC.

This clonotype showed up many times. At one end the junction does not follow the germline gene, possibly because of a read error. The gene calls are TRBV5-1 and TRBJ2-5, with TRBD1 matching 8 bases. This CDR3 has 15 amino acids. From germline, CDR1 is SGHRS and CDR2 YFSETQ. The CDR3 DNA follows: TGTGCCAGCAGCTTAGGGACAGGCCTCCAAGAGACCCAGTACTTC. This gives the protein CASSLGTGLQETQYF.

This clonotype was recorded a few times. The CDR3 protein is CSARGRSNSPLHF. Here the CDR3 DNA reads TGCAGTGCTAGGGGGAGATCGAATTCACCCCTCCACTTT. This rearrangement joins TRBV20-1 to TRBJ1-6, with unresolved D. The V end was cut by 3 bases, the J end by 7 bases, with 10 bases between. The CDR3 runs 13 residues. From germline, CDR1 is DFQATT and CDR2 SNEGSKA (reference sequence).